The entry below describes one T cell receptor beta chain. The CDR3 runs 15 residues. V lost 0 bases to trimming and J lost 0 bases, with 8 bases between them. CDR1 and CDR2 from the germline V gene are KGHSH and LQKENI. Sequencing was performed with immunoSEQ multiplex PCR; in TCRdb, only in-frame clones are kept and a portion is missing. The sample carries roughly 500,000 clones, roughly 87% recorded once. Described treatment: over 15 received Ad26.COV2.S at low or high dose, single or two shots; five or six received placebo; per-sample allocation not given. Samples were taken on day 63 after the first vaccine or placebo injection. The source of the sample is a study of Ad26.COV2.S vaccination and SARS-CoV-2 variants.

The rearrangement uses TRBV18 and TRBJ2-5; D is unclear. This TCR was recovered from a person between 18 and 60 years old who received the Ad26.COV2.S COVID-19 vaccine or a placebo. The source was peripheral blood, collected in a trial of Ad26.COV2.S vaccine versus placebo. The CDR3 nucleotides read TGTGCCAGCTCACCACCGTCCCAAAACCAAGAGACCCAGTACTTC. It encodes CASSPPSQNQETQYF.